Sequencing of this T cell receptor (beta chain) was carried out in a study of technical replicates of blood from a handful of donors. Sequenced by immunoSEQ multiplex PCR; TCRdb stores in-frame clones only, minus some. The sample carries about 94,000 clones, about 96% recorded once. Germline CDR1 MNHNS, CDR2 SASEGT. This CDR3 comprises 12 residues. Trimming left V 10 bases short and J 0 bases short, with 10 bases between. Specimen: T cells isolated from PBMCs. The sequence derives from a human donor in good health. V and J are TRBV6-1 and TRBJ2-7, with unresolved D. CDR3 protein: CATFLSSYEQYF. CDR3 nucleotides: TGTGCCACCTTCCTTTCCTCCTACGAGCAGTACTTC.